Each of the 27 T cell receptor beta chains below was sequenced from the same sample in a study of memory CD4+ T cells and cytomegalovirus serostatus. Single viable CD3+CD4+CD8-CD45RO+ cells were sorted as the memory CD4+ T cells. Sequencing was performed with immunoSEQ multiplex PCR; in TCRdb, only in-frame clones are kept and a portion is missing. The table shows approximately 65,000 clones, with roughly 80% occurring only once. Sequenced sample: memory CD4+ T cells from blood. The origin of the receptors is an adult in good health and CMV-seronegative.

The chain has TRBV6-1 and TRBJ2-4; no clear D. The CDR3 has 12 amino acids. V was pared by 0 bases and J by 11 bases, with 8 bases between. CDR1 and CDR2 from the germline V gene are MNHNS and SASEGT. CDR3 amino acids: CASSEAGLVQYF. CDR3 nucleotides: TGTGCCAGCAGTGAAGCAGGGTTAGTTCAGTACTTC.

In its sample, this clone was seen a few times. The sample contains more than one DNA sequence encoding this CDR3. For the CDR3, the DNA is TGTGCCAGCAGTATAGACGGACAGGGAAGAGCTGAAGCTTTCTTT. It specifies CASSIDGQGRAEAFF. V usage is TRBV28 and J usage is TRBJ1-1; 8 bases map to TRBD1. The junction had 11 bases not matched to a gene; V was cut back by 5 bases and J by 6 bases. The CDR3 has 15 amino acids. Germline V gene lookup returns CDR1 MDHEN and CDR2 SYDVKM.

This clone was picked up one time. The chain carries TRBV5-4 and TRBJ2-6; TRBD1 might be the D (5 bases). Germline V gene data show CDR1 as SGHNT and CDR2 as YYREEE (reference sequence). V was cut by 4 bases and J by 0 bases, with 17 bases left in between. This CDR3 contains 18 residues. CDR3: CASSPQGQVPSGANVLTF. In nucleotides, the CDR3 is TGTGCCAGCAGCCCCCAAGGACAAGTCCCCTCTGGGGCCAACGTCCTGACTTTC.

The rearrangement joins TRBV2 to TRBJ2-3, with TRBD2 matching 10 bases. The CDR3 is 16 residues long. The ends lost 1 base at V and 3 bases at J; junction bases unmatched: 4. Germline-derived CDR1 and CDR2 are SNHLY and FYNNEI. CDR3 in DNA: TGTGCCAGCAGTGAAGGGGCTAGCGGGAGTACAGATACGCAGTATTTT. This encodes CASSEGASGSTDTQYF.

This chain uses TRBV7-8 with TRBJ1-6; D may be TRBD1 (5 bases). V was trimmed by 0 bases and J by 6 bases, leaving 9 bases between them. This CDR3 spans 15 amino acids. Germline V gene data show CDR1 as SGHVS and CDR2 as FQNEAQ. Written as DNA, the CDR3 is TGTGCCAGCAGCTTAGCAGGGGCTATTAATTCACCCCTCCACTTT. Encoded protein: CASSLAGAINSPLHF.

The J gene is TRBJ1-2, the V gene TRBV6-1; D not certain. Trimming left V 6 bases short and J 5 bases short, with 7 bases between. Germline V gene lookup returns CDR1 MNHNS and CDR2 SASEGT. This CDR3 has 11 residues. The CDR3 nucleotides read TGTGCCAGCAGGGTCGGATATGGCTACACCTTC. Protein: CASRVGYGYTF.

J is TRBJ1-3 and V is TRBV29-1; tentatively, D is TRBD1 (5 bases). Trimming pared 2 bases from V and 0 bases from J, leaving 8 bases between. In germline, CDR1 is SQVTM, CDR2 ANQGSEA. The CDR3 loop spans 14 amino acids. In nucleotides, the CDR3 is TGCAGCGTTGAAACACAGGACTCTGGAAACACCATATATTTT. It is translated as CSVETQDSGNTIYF.

This chain links TRBV11-3 with TRBJ1-3, with D unclear. The CDR3 length is 10 residues. V shed 5 bases and J shed 5 bases, with 1 base lying between them. The germline V gene has CDR1 SGHNT and CDR2 YENEEA. The CDR3: CASSRNTIYF. Written as DNA, the CDR3 is TGTGCCAGCAGCCGAAACACCATATATTTT. The variable domain in full, completed from reference TRBV11-3 and TRBJ1-3, reads EAGVVQSPRYKIIEKKQPVAFWCNPISGHNTLYWYLQNLGQGPELLIRYENEEAVDDSQLPKDRFSAERLKGVDSTLKIQPAELGDSAVYLCASSRNTIYFGEGSWLTVV.

The chain uses TRBV10-3 and TRBJ2-7; 8 positions match TRBD1. J was trimmed by 4 bases and V by 11 bases; bases with no gene match: 10. This CDR3 has 13 residues. Germline lookup yields CDR1 ENHRY and CDR2 SYGVKD. CDR3 in DNA: TGTGCCTCACAGACAGGGGAAGGGTACGAGCAGTACTTC. Its protein product is CASQTGEGYEQYF.

The chain combines TRBV11-2 with TRBJ2-3; 7 bases align to TRBD1. Germline-derived CDR1 and CDR2 are SGHAT and FQNNGV. The trim removed 6 bases at V and 0 bases at J, leaving 6 bases unmatched. There are 15 residues in the CDR3. CDR3 loop: CASSFKTGSTDTQYF. The CDR3 DNA follows: TGTGCCAGCAGTTTTAAGACAGGGAGCACAGATACGCAGTATTTT.

The chain recombines TRBV2 with TRBJ2-2; D might be TRBD1 (6 bases). The CDR3 covers 15 residues. Germline V gene sequence: CDR1 SNHLY, CDR2 FYNNEI. Trimming took off 4 bases at V and 5 bases at J, with 14 bases between the two ends. The DNA of the CDR3 is TGTGCCAGCAGTGCCCAGGGGACCCTAACCGGGGAGCTGTTTTTT. Its protein product is CASSAQGTLTGELFF.

V is TRBV19 and J is TRBJ2-1, with D perhaps matching TRBD1 (6 bases). In germline, CDR1 is LNHDA, CDR2 SQIVND (reference sequence). V shed 9 bases and J shed 4 bases, with 13 bases lying between them. CDR3 length: 13 residues. CDR3 amino acids: CASHKQGYNEQFF. Here the CDR3 DNA reads TGTGCCAGCCACAAACAGGGATACAATGAGCAGTTCTTC.

The chain carries TRBV6-5 and TRBJ2-3; 9 nucleotides line up with TRBD2. V shed 0 bases and J 2 bases; nucleotides not matched to a gene: 3. CDR1 is MNHEY, CDR2 SVGAGI, per germline. CDR3 size: 16 residues. The CDR3 nucleotides read TGTGCCAGCAGTTACTCCCTAGCGGGGACCACAGATACGCAGTATTTT. Translation gives CASSYSLAGTTDTQYF.

The chain employs TRBV27 and TRBJ2-7; 9 bases match TRBD2. This CDR3 contains 19 residues. Germline values: CDR1 MNHEY, CDR2 SMNVEV (reference sequence). Trimming cost V 4 bases and J 0 bases; bases outside gene matches: 16. CDR3 sequence (DNA): TGTGCCAGCAGTTCCCGGGGGGGCTTTAGCGGGAGAGGCTCCTACGAGCAGTACTTC. This codes for CASSSRGGFSGRGSYEQYF.

The chain links TRBV5-6 to TRBJ1-5; D is unresolved. Trimming took 5 bases from V and 2 from J, leaving 8 bases between them. From germline, CDR1 is SGHDT and CDR2 YYEEEE. The CDR3 sequence is 13 residues long. Here the CDR3 reads CASSRWGNQPQHF. CDR3 DNA: TGTGCCAGCAGTCGGTGGGGCAATCAGCCCCAGCATTTT.

V and J are TRBV5-6 and TRBJ1-5; the D gene is possibly TRBD1 (5 bases). The CDR3 is made up of 15 amino acids. Germline CDR1 and CDR2: SGHDT and YYEEEE. Trimming removed 3 bases at V and 7 bases at J, with 17 bases between. CDR3 sequence (DNA): TGTGCCAGCAGCTGGGCCGGGACCGCGCAACAGCCCCAGCATTTT. Translated: CASSWAGTAQQPQHF. Based on the CDR3 plus reference TRBV5-6 and TRBJ1-5, the full variable domain is DAGVTQSPTHLIKTRGQQVTLRCSPKSGHDTVSWYQQALGQGPQFIFQYYEEEERQRGNFPDRFSGHQFPNYSSELNVNALLLGDSALYLCASSWAGTAQQPQHFGDGTRLSIL.

This clone was recorded a few times. This chain links TRBV25-1 with TRBJ2-7; 8 nucleotides line up with TRBD1. CDR3 size: 15 residues. CDR1 is MGHDK and CDR2 is SYGVNS in the germline V gene. After removal of 6 bases from V and 0 bases from J, the junction contained 7 bases not matched to a gene. The CDR3 reads CASSADRARSYEQYF. The CDR3 DNA follows: TGTGCCAGCAGCGCGGACAGGGCGCGCTCCTACGAGCAGTACTTC.

The rearrangement links TRBV5-3 to TRBJ2-1; TRBD1 matches 7 bases. TRBV5-3 is noted as an ORF with a role that remains uncertain. This CDR3 is built from 14 residues. J was trimmed by 7 bases and V by 2 bases; bases with no gene match: 6. As DNA, the CDR3 is TGTGCCAGAAGCTTAGAGGCGACAGGGAATGAGCAGTTCTTC. It codes for CARSLEATGNEQFF.

J is TRBJ2-5 and V is TRBV7-2, with a possible D match to TRBD2 (6 bases). This CDR3 has 15 residues. V lost 0 bases to trimming and J lost 3 bases, with 11 bases between them. Germline values: CDR1 SGHTA, CDR2 FQGNSA. The CDR3 is CASSLAWGGEETQYF. CDR3 nucleotides: TGTGCCAGCAGCTTAGCTTGGGGAGGTGAAGAGACCCAGTACTTC.

The V and J genes are TRBV7-2 and TRBJ2-7, with TRBD1 identical over 8 bases. This CDR3 is built from 14 residues. Germline CDR1 is SGHTA and CDR2 is FQGNSA. V lost 5 bases and J lost 3; bases outside the gene matches: 6. CDR3 protein: CASSRLGQGYEQYF. As DNA, the CDR3 is TGTGCCAGCAGCAGACTCGGACAGGGCTACGAGCAGTACTTC.

The rearrangement joins TRBV5-1 to TRBJ2-3, with 7 bases aligning to TRBD2. Germline V gene lookup returns CDR1 SGHRS and CDR2 YFSETQ. The CDR3 extends over 16 amino acids. The V and J ends lost 0 bases and 3 bases, in that order; junction bases with no gene match: 7. CDR3 sequence: CASSLDAQGGTDTQYF. The CDR3 DNA reads TGCGCCAGCAGCTTGGATGCCCAGGGAGGGACAGATACGCAGTATTTT.

The J gene is TRBJ2-6, the V gene TRBV7-2, with no clear D. V gave up 5 bases and J gave up 7 bases, with 12 bases separating them. CDR1 is SGHTA and CDR2 is FQGNSA in the germline V gene. There are 14 residues in the CDR3. The CDR3 protein is CASSTTPSANVLTF. The CDR3 DNA is TGTGCCAGCAGCACGACCCCGTCCGCCAACGTCCTGACTTTC.

This clone appeared a few times. The chain carries TRBV6-6 and TRBJ1-1, with TRBD1 matching over 8 bases. CDR1 and CDR2 from the germline V gene are MNHNY and SVGAGI (reference sequence). This CDR3 is built from 15 residues. V trimming: 5 bases; J trimming: 6 bases; junction bases outside the gene matches: 11. The CDR3 DNA reads as TGTGCCAGCAGTAGTCGGACAGGGCTAAGGGCTGAAGCTTTCTTT. Its translation: CASSSRTGLRAEAFF.

The V and J genes are TRBV5-4 and TRBJ2-3; D possibly corresponds to TRBD2 (6 bases). Germline loops: CDR1 SGHNT, CDR2 YYREEE (reference sequence). CDR3 size: 15 residues. The V and J ends lost 5 bases and 6 bases respectively, with 19 bases between them. The CDR3 sequence is CASSPTAGSGDTQYF. CDR3 nucleotide sequence: TGTGCCAGCAGTCCTACGGCGGGGAGCGGGGATACGCAGTATTTT.

The rearrangement joins TRBV29-1 to TRBJ2-5; D is perhaps TRBD1 (5 bases). Trimming stripped 5 bases from V and 2 bases from J, with 9 bases between. CDR1 is SQVTM and CDR2 is ANQGSEA in the germline V gene. CDR3 length: 12 residues. The CDR3, as DNA: TGCAGCGTTAGTCGACAGCAAGAGACCCAGTACTTC. Encoded protein: CSVSRQQETQYF.

This chain links TRBV6-5 with TRBJ2-7; 8 bases line up with TRBD1. Germline assignment: CDR1 MNHEY and CDR2 SVGAGI. The CDR3 has 15 amino acids. Germline trimming cut 2 bases from V and 1 base from J; bases unmatched to any gene: 4. The DNA of the CDR3 is TGTGCCAGCAGTTACGGGACAGGTCGGTCCTACGAGCAGTACTTC. This translates into CASSYGTGRSYEQYF.

The chain couples TRBV9 to TRBJ2-6; D may be TRBD2 (6 bases). This CDR3 is built from 17 residues. CDR1 and CDR2 from the germline V gene are SGDLS and YYNGEE. Trimming stripped 4 bases from V and 0 bases from J, with 14 bases between. The CDR3 DNA follows: TGTGCCAGCAGCTCCACCGGGGGATCCTCTGGGGCCAACGTCCTGACTTTC. Protein product: CASSSTGGSSGANVLTF. Drawing the rest from reference TRBV9 and TRBJ2-6, the complete variable domain is DSGVTQTPKHLITATGQRVTLRCSPRSGDLSVYWYQQSLDQGLQFLIQYYNGEERAKGNILERFSAQQFPDLHSELNLSSLELGDSALYFCASSSTGGSSGANVLTFGAGSRLTVL.